The 25 T cell receptor beta chains presented below share a single source sample, sequenced in a study of cytomegalovirus exposure and HLA in healthy donors. Produced via immunoSEQ multiplex PCR; TCRdb's table is partial and in-frame only. The sample holds roughly 100,000 clones, 88% seen once. The sequenced sample consisted of PBMCs. The receptor source for this set is a woman under 30 in good health and CMV-seropositive.

The chain joins TRBV10-3 to TRBJ1-1; D gene uncertain. Trimming stripped 6 bases from V and 3 bases from J, with 11 bases between. The CDR3 spans 13 residues. Germline V gives CDR1 ENHRY, CDR2 SYGVKD. For the CDR3, the DNA is TGTGCCATCAGAGGAGGACGGGACACTGAAGCTTTCTTT. Protein product: CAIRGGRDTEAFF.

This clone has a single count. The rearrangement uses TRBV27 and TRBJ2-1, with D tentatively TRBD1 (5 bases). This CDR3 has 13 amino acids. The germline V gene has CDR1 MNHEY and CDR2 SMNVEV (reference sequence). V was shortened by 6 bases and J by 5 bases, with 11 bases between the two germline ends. Written as DNA, the CDR3 is TGTGCCAGCAGAAAGACAGTAAACAATGAGCAGTTCTTC. Its translation is CASRKTVNNEQFF.

The chain has TRBV10-1 and TRBJ1-5; 7 positions agree with TRBD1. V was clipped by 3 bases and J by 6 bases; unmatched bases: 11. The V gene's germline CDR1 is WNHNN and CDR2 SYGVQD (reference sequence). There are 16 residues in the CDR3. CDR3 amino acids: CASSDPPTGLSQPQHF. The CDR3 nucleotides are TGCGCCAGCAGTGACCCCCCGACAGGGCTTTCTCAGCCCCAGCATTTT.

V is TRBV2 and J is TRBJ2-1, with TRBD1 identical over 7 bases. The CDR3 length is 15 residues. Looked up from germline, CDR1 is SNHLY and CDR2 is FYNNEI. The trim removed 6 bases at V and 12 bases at J, leaving 17 bases unmatched. The CDR3 DNA is TGTGCCAGCAGAGTCGACAGGGCGGACGGGTTGTGGCAGTTCTTC. It translates to CASRVDRADGLWQFF.

This clone was seen a single time. The chain carries TRBV28 and TRBJ1-3; 8 bases fit TRBD1. This CDR3 spans 15 amino acids. The germline V gene has CDR1 MDHEN and CDR2 SYDVKM. V trimming: 3 bases; J trimming: 2 bases; junction bases outside the gene matches: 3. The CDR3: CASSFSDRAGNTIYF. CDR3 sequence (DNA): TGTGCCAGCAGTTTCTCGGACAGGGCTGGAAACACCATATATTTT. Supplemented by reference TRBV28 and TRBJ1-3, the full variable domain reads DVKVTQSSRYLVKRTGEKVFLECVQDMDHENMFWYRQDPGLGLRLIYFSYDVKMKEKGDIPEGYSVSREKKERFSLILESASTNQTSMYLCASSFSDRAGNTIYFGEGSWLTVV.

The count of this clone is one. The chain employs TRBV5-5 and TRBJ2-1; 9 positions match TRBD2. This CDR3 spans 13 amino acids. Per the germline V gene, CDR1 is SGHKS and CDR2 is YYEKEE (reference sequence). After removal of 2 bases from V and 9 bases from J, the junction contained 3 bases not matched to a gene. CDR3 residues: CASSFAGGPEQFF. The CDR3 DNA is TGTGCCAGCAGCTTCGCGGGGGGGCCTGAGCAGTTCTTC.

This chain links TRBV7-9 with TRBJ1-3, with D possibly being TRBD1 (5 bases). Germline V lookup: CDR1 SEHNR, CDR2 FQNEAQ (reference sequence). Trimming removed 6 bases at V and 2 bases at J, with 17 bases between. This CDR3 region has 16 residues. The chain's CDR3 is CASSRDYQSPGNTIYF. The CDR3 nucleotides read TGTGCCAGCAGTCGGGACTATCAGAGTCCTGGAAACACCATATATTTT.

The CDR3 DNA is TGTGCCAGCAGCCGAGACAGGAACTCCTACAATGAGCAGTTCTTC. This gives the protein CASSRDRNSYNEQFF. The rearrangement links TRBV6-5 to TRBJ2-1, with D possibly TRBD1 on 6 matching bases. The CDR3 sequence is 15 residues long. The germline V gene has CDR1 MNHEY and CDR2 SVGAGI. Trimming removed 6 bases at V and 0 bases at J, with 12 bases between.

V gene TRBV11-2 combines with J gene TRBJ2-7; D may be TRBD1 (6 bases). This CDR3 comprises 14 residues. Germline V gene lookup returns CDR1 SGHAT and CDR2 FQNNGV. Trimming removed 7 bases from V and 3 bases from J, with 16 bases in between. This CDR3 reads CASKRDRTYYEQYV. The CDR3 region has the DNA TGTGCCAGCAAAAGAGACAGGACCTACTACGAGCAGTACGTC.

The V gene is TRBV6-5, the J gene TRBJ1-2; 7 bases are shared with TRBD1. The germline V gene encodes CDR1 MNHEY and CDR2 SVGAGI. V shed 2 bases, J shed 5 bases, and the junction held 2 bases outside the gene matches. The CDR3 length is 13 residues. The CDR3 DNA reads TGTGCCAGCAGTTACCAACAGGGGTATGGCTACACCTTC. Translating it yields CASSYQQGYGYTF.

J is TRBJ1-1 and V is TRBV6-5, with D maybe TRBD1 (6 bases). The CDR3 is made up of 15 amino acids. Germline CDR1 reads MNHEY; CDR2 reads SVGAGI. V gave up 2 bases and J gave up 2 bases, with 12 bases separating them. CDR3 loop: CASSYPRGGNTEAFF. CDR3 in DNA: TGTGCCAGCAGTTACCCACGGGGGGGCAACACTGAAGCTTTCTTT.

V gene TRBV19 combines with J gene TRBJ2-6; 7 bases match TRBD2. Germline V CDR1 and CDR2: LNHDA, SQIVND (reference sequence). This CDR3 is 15 amino acids long. The junction had 1 base not matched to a gene; V was cut back by 3 bases and J by 2 bases. The CDR3 DNA sequence: TGTGCCAGTAGTATGGGGGGGGCTGGGGCCAACGTCCTGACTTTC. Protein: CASSMGGAGANVLTF. Variable domain in full (rest from reference TRBV19 and TRBJ2-6): DGGITQSPKYLFRKEGQNVTLSCEQNLNHDAMYWYRQDPGQGLRLIYYSQIVNDFQKGDIAEGYSVSREKKESFPLTVTSAQKNPTAFYLCASSMGGAGANVLTFGAGSRLTVL.

There are a few counts of this clone. The DNA of the CDR3 is TGTGCCAGCAGCTTAAGCCGTACCGTCTATAATTCACCCCTCCACTTT. Translation: CASSLSRTVYNSPLHF. The chain has TRBV7-8 and TRBJ1-6; no clear D. The V and J ends lost 2 bases and 3 bases respectively, with 11 bases between them. Per the germline V gene, CDR1 is SGHVS and CDR2 is FQNEAQ. The CDR3 runs 16 residues.

The V and J genes are TRBV6-1 and TRBJ2-1; TRBD1 is a possible D gene (5 bases). Germline V gives CDR1 MNHNS, CDR2 SASEGT. The CDR3 length is 14 residues. V lost 2 bases and J lost 6, with 11 bases in between. Here the CDR3 reads CASSETWGSNEQFF. CDR3 nucleotides: TGTGCCAGCAGTGAAACTTGGGGCTCCAATGAGCAGTTCTTC.

This clone has only one observation. The rearrangement uses TRBV28 and TRBJ2-7; D might be TRBD1 (6 bases). Germline values: CDR1 MDHEN, CDR2 SYDVKM. This CDR3 has 12 residues. Trimming cost V 2 bases and J 4 bases, with 6 bases left between them. The CDR3 loop reads CASSLTGYEQYV. The CDR3 nucleotides are TGTGCCAGCAGTTTAACAGGGTACGAGCAGTACGTC.

V is TRBV10-2 and J is TRBJ1-4, with TRBD1 as a possible D gene (5 bases). The CDR3 has 14 amino acids. The germline V gene encodes CDR1 WSHSY and CDR2 SAAADI. Trimming shortened V by 2 bases and J by 7 bases, and 11 bases separated the two germline ends. Written as DNA, the CDR3 is TGCGCCAGCAGTGAGACGGGGGTGGGTGAAAAACTGTTTTTT. Residues: CASSETGVGEKLFF.

The chain couples TRBV19 to TRBJ1-2, with 8 positions matching TRBD1. This CDR3 is built from 12 residues. The germline V gene encodes CDR1 LNHDA and CDR2 SQIVND (reference sequence). Trimming at V came to 7 bases and at J to 8 bases, leaving 6 bases not matched to a gene. CDR3 bases: TGTGCCAGTAATGGACAGGGTAGAGGCTACACCTTC. Translated, it gives CASNGQGRGYTF.

This rearrangement joins TRBV19 to TRBJ1-2; 11 bases fit TRBD1. J gave up 4 bases and V 5 bases, and 6 bases lay outside the gene matches. This CDR3 spans 15 amino acids. Germline loops: CDR1 LNHDA, CDR2 SQIVND (reference sequence). The CDR3 DNA follows: TGTGCCAGTAGTCCGGGGGACAGGGGGGCCTATGGCTACACCTTC. It yields the protein CASSPGDRGAYGYTF. Filled out from reference TRBV19 and TRBJ1-2, the complete variable domain reads DGGITQSPKYLFRKEGQNVTLSCEQNLNHDAMYWYRQDPGQGLRLIYYSQIVNDFQKGDIAEGYSVSREKKESFPLTVTSAQKNPTAFYLCASSPGDRGAYGYTFGSGTRLTVV.

The rearrangement links TRBV9 to TRBJ2-5; TRBD2 matches at 9 bases. Germline lookup yields CDR1 SGDLS and CDR2 YYNGEE. The CDR3 consists of 15 residues. The ends lost 0 bases at V and 5 bases at J; junction bases unmatched: 5. Here the CDR3 DNA reads TGTGCCAGCAGCGTAGGCGGGGGGGCCCGGGAGACCCAGTACTTC. This translates into CASSVGGGARETQYF.

The sample holds one count of this clone. The chain employs TRBV2 and TRBJ2-7; 8 bases agree with TRBD1. Per the germline V gene, CDR1 is SNHLY and CDR2 is FYNNEI. With V trimmed by 8 bases and J by 0 bases, 15 bases remained unmatched. The CDR3 is 17 residues long. CDR3 loop: CASLTRGQGRFSYEQYV. DNA for the CDR3: TGTGCCAGCCTAACACGAGGACAGGGCCGTTTCTCCTACGAGCAGTACGTC.

This clone was seen once. The chain is built from TRBV6-1 and TRBJ2-1; 8 nucleotides match TRBD1. With 2 bases clipped from V and 0 bases from J, the junction kept 3 bases outside the gene matches. Germline V CDR1 and CDR2: MNHNS, SASEGT. This CDR3 spans 16 amino acids. In DNA, the CDR3 is TGTGCCAGCAGTGAAACAGGGGGACGCTCCTACAATGAGCAGTTCTTC. Translation: CASSETGGRSYNEQFF.

The chain employs TRBV6-5 and TRBJ1-1, with a tentative D call TRBD1 (6 bases). V was trimmed by 3 bases and J by 7 bases, leaving 15 bases between them. Germline CDR1 is MNHEY and CDR2 is SVGAGI. This CDR3 comprises 14 residues. In nucleotides, the CDR3 is TGTGCCAGCAGTTATAGGGGACAATACCGTGAAGCTTTCTTT. Translated: CASSYRGQYREAFF.

This clone has a handful of counts. This chain links TRBV6-6 with TRBJ1-6; TRBD1 aligns across 9 bases. The CDR3 covers 14 residues. V shed 2 bases, J shed 13 bases, and the junction held 6 bases outside the gene matches. Germline lookup yields CDR1 MNHNY and CDR2 SVGAGI (reference sequence). CDR3 in DNA: TGTGCCAGCAGTTACGTGGGACAGGGCATGCCCCTCCACTTT. Translated, it gives CASSYVGQGMPLHF.

This clone occurred once. V gene TRBV10-1 combines with J gene TRBJ2-7; 9 nucleotides align to TRBD1. V shed 6 bases and J 3 bases; nucleotides not matched to a gene: 9. Germline V gives CDR1 WNHNN, CDR2 SYGVQD (reference sequence). There are 15 residues in the CDR3. CDR3 nucleotides: TGCGCCAGCAGGGCCCTGGGGACAGGGAGCTACGAGCAGTACTTC. As protein: CASRALGTGSYEQYF.

The gene calls are TRBV27 and TRBJ1-1; the match to TRBD1 covers 8 bases. The CDR3 has 12 residues. Germline values: CDR1 MNHEY, CDR2 SMNVEV (reference sequence). Trimming cost V 5 bases and J 11 bases; bases outside gene matches: 7. The CDR3 spells CASSTPGGKAFF. CDR3 DNA sequence: TGTGCCAGCAGTACACCAGGGGGCAAGGCTTTCTTT.